The rows below give T cell receptor beta chains drawn from one sample of a study of T cells expressing NK-cell markers. TCRdb derives one entry per CDR3 protein from the 5' RACE reads, leaving out DNA. The sample yields fewer than 200,000 distinct CDR3 sequences, of which the top ten take up about 18%. What was sequenced was blood T cells: a sorted CD56 or NKG2C T cell subset, CD4+ or CD8+ T cells, or bulk PBMC T cells (not recorded which). Receptors originate from a woman between 18 and 70 years old in good health. Both conserved end residues are part of each CDR3. Clone size is shown for a subset of rows, as once, few, many or a class of expanded clone.

TRBV2	.	TRBJ1-1	CASSEGITVGAEAFF
TRBV7-2	.	TRBJ2-2	CASRLAEYTGELFF
TRBV4-1	.	TRBJ1-2	CASSQTFKDRSPYGYTF
TRBV5-1	.	TRBJ2-1	CASSRGGSGGNEQFF
TRBV27	.	TRBJ2-2	CASPATGNTGELFF
TRBV15	.	TRBJ1-6	CATSRTPTGASPLHF
TRBV3-1	.	TRBJ2-7	CASEGITYEQYF
TRBV3-1	.	TRBJ1-2	CASSQGLVYGYTF
TRBV7-9	.	TRBJ2-1	CASSPGTVIYNEQFF
TRBV5-1	.	TRBJ2-3	CASSFSAGGPGDTQYF
TRBV6-1	.	TRBJ2-7	CASRGRTSGSYEQYF
TRBV2	.	TRBJ2-1	CASRTGGYNEQFF
TRBV28	.	TRBJ2-7	CASSLLLDTMGQYF
TRBV3-1	.	TRBJ2-6	CASSQGDSSGANVLTF
TRBV12-3/TRBV12-4	.	TRBJ1-5	CASSLFGTAPYPQHF
TRBV28	.	TRBJ2-5	CASSSLSVGTETQYF
TRBV3-1	.	TRBJ2-3	CASSQFLAGFSTDTQYF
TRBV12-3/TRBV12-4	medium-sized	TRBJ2-7	CASRSDLKRNEQYF
TRBV5-6	.	TRBJ2-5	CASSWFLAGDRETQYF
TRBV5-1	.	TRBJ1-5	CASSEQGANQPQHF
TRBV5-1	.	TRBJ2-7	CASSLGTNSVLWEQYF
TRBV2	.	TRBJ2-6	CASSARGQGSSGANVLTF
TRBV20-1	.	TRBJ1-2	CSARDYREGDGYTF
TRBV20-1	.	TRBJ1-1	CSARSGRNTEAFF
TRBV20-1	.	TRBJ2-5	CSERGDGETQYF
TRBV28	.	TRBJ1-5	CASSLPAGISNNQPQHF